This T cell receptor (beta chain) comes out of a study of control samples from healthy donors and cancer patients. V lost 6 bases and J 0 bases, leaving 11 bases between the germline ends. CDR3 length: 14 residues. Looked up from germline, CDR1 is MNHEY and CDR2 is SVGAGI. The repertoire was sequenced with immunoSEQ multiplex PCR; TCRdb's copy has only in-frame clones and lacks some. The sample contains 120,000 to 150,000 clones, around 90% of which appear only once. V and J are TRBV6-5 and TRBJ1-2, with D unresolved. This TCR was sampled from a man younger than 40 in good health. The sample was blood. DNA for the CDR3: TGTGCCAGCAGCGCGACACAGACTAACTATGGCTACACCTTC. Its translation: CASSATQTNYGYTF.